This record covers a single T cell receptor (beta chain). The method was immunoSEQ multiplex PCR; TCRdb's version includes in-frame clones alone and lacks a portion of them. The table shows roughly 190,000 clones, with over 80% occurring only once. CDR1 and CDR2 from the germline V gene are LNHDA and SQIVND (reference sequence). The CDR3 loop spans 14 amino acids. The ends were cut back, 8 bases at V and 2 bases at J, with 14 bases in the middle. This sample was taken from a study of control samples from healthy donors and cancer patients. The chain combines TRBV19 with TRBJ2-3, with no clear D. The source of this sequence is a man aged 25 to 40 in good health. Sequenced input: blood. CDR3 bases: TGTGCCAGTGGGGTGAGCGAAAACACAGATACGCAGTATTTT. The encoded protein is CASGVSENTDTQYF.